The TCR beta chain under discussion was sequenced for a study of blood T cell repertoires in COVID-19. Data came from immunoSEQ multiplex PCR; TCRdb stores just in-frame clones and leaves some out. The data contain about 280,000 clones, 70% to 90% of them singletons. V shed 2 bases, J shed 2 bases, and the junction held 13 bases outside the gene matches. This CDR3 region has 21 residues. Germline assignment: CDR1 MNHEY and CDR2 SMNVEV (reference sequence). This clonotype was sampled from a man in his fifties with active or convalescent COVID-19. Sequencing was carried out using peripheral blood. V and J are TRBV27 and TRBJ2-2, with 14 bases matching TRBD2. The CDR3 loop is CASSLPTQGLAGDLNTGELFF. The CDR3 bases are TGTGCCAGCAGTTTACCAACCCAGGGACTAGCGGGAGATTTAAACACCGGGGAGCTGTTTTTT.